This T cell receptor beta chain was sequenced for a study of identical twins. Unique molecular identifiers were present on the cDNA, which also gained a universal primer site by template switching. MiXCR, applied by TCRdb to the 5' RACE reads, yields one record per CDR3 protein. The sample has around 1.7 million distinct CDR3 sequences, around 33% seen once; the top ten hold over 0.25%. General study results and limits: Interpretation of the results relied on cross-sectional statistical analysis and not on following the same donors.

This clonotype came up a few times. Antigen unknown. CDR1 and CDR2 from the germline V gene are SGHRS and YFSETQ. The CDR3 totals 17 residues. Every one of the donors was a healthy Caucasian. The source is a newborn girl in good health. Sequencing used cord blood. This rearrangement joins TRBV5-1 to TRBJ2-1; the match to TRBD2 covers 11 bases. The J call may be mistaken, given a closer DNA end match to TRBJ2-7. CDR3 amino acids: CASSFFLGTSGYNEQYF. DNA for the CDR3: TGCGCCAGCAGCTTCTTCCTCGGGACTAGCGGCTACAATGAGCAGTACTTC.